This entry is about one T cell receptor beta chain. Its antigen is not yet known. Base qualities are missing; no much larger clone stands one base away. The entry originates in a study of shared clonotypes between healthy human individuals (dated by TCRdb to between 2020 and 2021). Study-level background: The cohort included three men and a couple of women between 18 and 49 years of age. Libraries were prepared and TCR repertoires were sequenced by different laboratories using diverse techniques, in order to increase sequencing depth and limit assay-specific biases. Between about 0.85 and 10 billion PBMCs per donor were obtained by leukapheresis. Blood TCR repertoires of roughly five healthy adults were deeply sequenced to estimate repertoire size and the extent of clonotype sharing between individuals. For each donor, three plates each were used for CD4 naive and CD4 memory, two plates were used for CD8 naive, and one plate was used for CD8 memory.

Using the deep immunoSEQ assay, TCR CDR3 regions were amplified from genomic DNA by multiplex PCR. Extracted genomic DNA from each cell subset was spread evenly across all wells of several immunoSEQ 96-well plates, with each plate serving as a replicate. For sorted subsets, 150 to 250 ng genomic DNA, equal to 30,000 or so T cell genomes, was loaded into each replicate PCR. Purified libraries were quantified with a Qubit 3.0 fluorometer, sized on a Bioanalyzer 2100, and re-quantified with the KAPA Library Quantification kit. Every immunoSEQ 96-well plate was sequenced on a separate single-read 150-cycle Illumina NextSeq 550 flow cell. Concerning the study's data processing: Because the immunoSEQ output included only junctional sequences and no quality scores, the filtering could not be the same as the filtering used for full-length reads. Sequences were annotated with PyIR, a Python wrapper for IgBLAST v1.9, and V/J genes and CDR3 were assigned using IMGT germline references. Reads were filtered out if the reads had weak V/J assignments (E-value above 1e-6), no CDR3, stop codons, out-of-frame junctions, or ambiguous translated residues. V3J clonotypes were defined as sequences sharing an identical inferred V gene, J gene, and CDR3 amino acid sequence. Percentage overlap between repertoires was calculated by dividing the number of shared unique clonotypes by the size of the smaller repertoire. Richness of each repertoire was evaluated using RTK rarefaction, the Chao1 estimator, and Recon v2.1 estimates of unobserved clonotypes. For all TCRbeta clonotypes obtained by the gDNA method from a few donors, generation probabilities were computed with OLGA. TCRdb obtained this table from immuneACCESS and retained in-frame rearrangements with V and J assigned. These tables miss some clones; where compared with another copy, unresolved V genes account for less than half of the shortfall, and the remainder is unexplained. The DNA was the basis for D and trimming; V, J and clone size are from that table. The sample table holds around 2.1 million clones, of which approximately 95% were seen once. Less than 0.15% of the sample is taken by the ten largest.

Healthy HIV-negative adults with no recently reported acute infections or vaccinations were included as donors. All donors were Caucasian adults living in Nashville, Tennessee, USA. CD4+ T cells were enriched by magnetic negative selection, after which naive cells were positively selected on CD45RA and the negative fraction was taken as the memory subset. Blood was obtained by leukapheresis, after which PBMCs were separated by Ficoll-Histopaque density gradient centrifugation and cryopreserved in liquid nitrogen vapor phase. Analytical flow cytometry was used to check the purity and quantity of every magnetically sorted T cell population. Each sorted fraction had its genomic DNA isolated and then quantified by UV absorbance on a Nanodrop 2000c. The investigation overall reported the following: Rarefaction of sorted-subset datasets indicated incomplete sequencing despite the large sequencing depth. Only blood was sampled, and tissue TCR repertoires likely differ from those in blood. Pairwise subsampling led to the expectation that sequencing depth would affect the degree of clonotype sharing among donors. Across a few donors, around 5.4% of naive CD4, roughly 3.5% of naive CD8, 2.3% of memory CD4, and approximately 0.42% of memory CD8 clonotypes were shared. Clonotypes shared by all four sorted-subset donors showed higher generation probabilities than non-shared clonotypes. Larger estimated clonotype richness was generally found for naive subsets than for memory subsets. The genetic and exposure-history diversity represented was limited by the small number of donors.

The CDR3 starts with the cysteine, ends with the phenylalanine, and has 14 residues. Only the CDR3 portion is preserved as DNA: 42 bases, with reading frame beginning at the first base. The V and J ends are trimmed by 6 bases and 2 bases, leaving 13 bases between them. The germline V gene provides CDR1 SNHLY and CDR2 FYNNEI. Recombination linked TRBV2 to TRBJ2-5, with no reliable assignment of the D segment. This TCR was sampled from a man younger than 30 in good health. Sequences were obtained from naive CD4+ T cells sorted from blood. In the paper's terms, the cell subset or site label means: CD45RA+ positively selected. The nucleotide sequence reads TGTGCCAGCAGACCGACTGGACCGCAAGAGACCCAGTACTTC. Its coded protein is CASRPTGPQETQYF.